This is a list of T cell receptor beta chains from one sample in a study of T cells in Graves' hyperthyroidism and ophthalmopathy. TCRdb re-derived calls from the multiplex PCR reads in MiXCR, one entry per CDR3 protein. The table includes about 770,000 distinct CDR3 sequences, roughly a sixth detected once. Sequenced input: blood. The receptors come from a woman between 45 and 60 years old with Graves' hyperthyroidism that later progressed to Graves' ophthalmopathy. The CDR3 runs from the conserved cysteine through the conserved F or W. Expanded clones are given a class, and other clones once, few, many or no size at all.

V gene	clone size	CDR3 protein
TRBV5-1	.	CASRRVGGNEKLFF
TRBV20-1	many	CSAKIHGQPQHF
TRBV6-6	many	CASSYPAGGDYGYTF
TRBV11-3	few	CASSYLRGRHNEQFF
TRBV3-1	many	CASSQGIAGTHTDTQYF
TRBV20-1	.	CSASPGTGRAGSQHF
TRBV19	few	CASSTWLRQTTGELFF
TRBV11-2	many	CASSPNWAGEDGYTF
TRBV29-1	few	CSGSLAGGNTGELFF
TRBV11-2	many	CASSLWGSGNTIYF
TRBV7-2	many	CASQPFVAGTSYEQYF
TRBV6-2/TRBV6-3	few	CASSFPLAEITDTQYF
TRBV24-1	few	CATSDQRARSYNEQFF
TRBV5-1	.	CASSPRLGTGELFF
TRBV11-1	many	CASSHEGSYNEQFF
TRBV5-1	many	CASSSGTGPFSGANVLTF
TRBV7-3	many	CASSEGPDLEQYF
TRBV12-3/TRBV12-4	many	CASSLGGNRGPMNTEAFF
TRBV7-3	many	CASSLMGLAVQETQYF
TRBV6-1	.	CASSRGIANTGELFF
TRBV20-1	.	CSGGVGNQPQHF
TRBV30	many	CAWSVLAGTMSDTQYF
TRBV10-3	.	CAISGTGVTGELFF
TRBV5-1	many	CASSAVFMNTEAFF
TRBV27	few	CASRELDSPLHF
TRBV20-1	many	CSAQTRRQGPYEQYF
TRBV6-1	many	CASSETGLNTEAFF
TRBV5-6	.	CASSLSTRANYGYTF
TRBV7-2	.	CASSRTTGANEKLFF
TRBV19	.	CASRESRSSGANVLTF
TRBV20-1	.	CSARDGTTSYNSPPHF
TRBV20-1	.	CSARTAAGNQPQHF
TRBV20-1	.	CSASPSGGARQFF
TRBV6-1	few	CASSEARTPSSYNEQFF
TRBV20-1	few	CSARQGALNTGELFF